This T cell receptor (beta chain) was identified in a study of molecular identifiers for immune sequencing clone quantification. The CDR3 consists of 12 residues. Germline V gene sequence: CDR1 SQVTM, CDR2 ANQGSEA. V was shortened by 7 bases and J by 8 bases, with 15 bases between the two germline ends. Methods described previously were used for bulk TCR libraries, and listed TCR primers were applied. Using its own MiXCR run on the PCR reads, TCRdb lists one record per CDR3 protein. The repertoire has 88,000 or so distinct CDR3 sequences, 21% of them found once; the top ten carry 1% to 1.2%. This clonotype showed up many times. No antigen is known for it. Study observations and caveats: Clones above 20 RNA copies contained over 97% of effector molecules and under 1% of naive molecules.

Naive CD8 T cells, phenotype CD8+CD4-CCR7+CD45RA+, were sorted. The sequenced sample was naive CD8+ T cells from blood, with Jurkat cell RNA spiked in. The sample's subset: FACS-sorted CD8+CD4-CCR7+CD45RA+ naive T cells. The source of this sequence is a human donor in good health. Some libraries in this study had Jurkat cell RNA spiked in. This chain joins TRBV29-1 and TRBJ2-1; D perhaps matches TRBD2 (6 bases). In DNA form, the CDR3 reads TGCAGCGGAACGGTACGGAGGGATGAGCAGTTCTTC. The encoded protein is CSGTVRRDEQFF.